The following is a T cell receptor beta chain sequence with its context. These data belong to a study of shared clonotypes between healthy human individuals. Looking at the study overall: Each donor had three CD4 naive, three CD4 memory, two CD8 naive and one CD8 memory plate.

CDR1 and CDR2 (germline): WNHNN, SYGVQD (reference sequence). This CDR3 comprises 13 residues. V lost 5 bases and J lost 9; bases outside the gene matches: 5. The DNA input per sorted-subset replicate PCR was roughly 180 ng, corresponding to tens of thousands of T cell genomes. The assay was immunoSEQ multiplex PCR, and TCRdb's table has in-frame clones only and misses some. The sample yields about 960,000 clones, 76% seen once. Division of CD4+ cells produced a CD45RA+ naive subset and a CD45RA-negative memory subset. The receptor was isolated from a man aged 18 to 30 in good health. The V call is TRBV10-1, the J call TRBJ2-1; TRBD1 aligns across 9 bases. Specimen: memory CD4+ T cells sorted from blood. This sample's subset: CD45RA-negative fraction. CDR3 amino acids: CASSKGTGSEQFF. CDR3 sequence (DNA): TGCGCCAGCAGTAAAGGGACAGGGAGTGAGCAGTTCTTC.